This record covers a single T cell receptor (beta chain). Its antigen is still unknown. There are no base qualities to consult, and no much larger clone falls within one base. A distance of 3 bases separates the germline ends of V and J, which lose 3 bases and 1 base respectively. The CDR3 measures 12 amino acids from cysteine to phenylalanine. Of all the DNA, just the CDR3 is kept, 36 bases in frame from base 1. The sample is drawn from a study of blood T cell repertoires in COVID-19 (TCRdb year 2020). With regard to the full study: Collaborator samples came from the United States, Italy and Spain and covered acute and convalescent phases of COVID-19. The material from the prospective study consisted of cDNA or gDNA derived from T cells, B-cell-depleted T cells, or PBMCs. Deeply sampled blood TCRbeta repertoires from subjects exposed to, actively infected with, or recovered from COVID-19 were included in the dataset. The repertoires were released in a freely available public database intended as a resource for research on the immune response to SARS-CoV-2. The samples were drawn from two sources: the first 160 participants of the ongoing ImmuneRACE study, and over 1,000 subjects contributed by 6 global collaborators. Nearly every sample came with metadata listing a de-identified subject ID, COVID-19 status, age in years and sex. Where available, HLA class I and class II types were obtained from metadata supplied by the sample provider rather than from assay-based typing.

The collaborating institutions used their own protocols to collect whole blood in K2EDTA tubes. For TCRbeta analysis, collaborators shipped samples as frozen whole blood, isolated PBMCs, or DNA extracted from either of those sample types. TCRbeta CDR3 regions were amplified from genomic DNA by means of the immunoSEQ Assay, a bias-controlled multiplex PCR. As for the original processing: The number of nucleated cells in each sample was estimated by amplification of reference gene primers within the assay. To quantify the absolute abundance of each unique TCRbeta CDR3 rearrangement, sequence reads were collapsed and filtered. For each sample, productive Simpson clonality was calculated as the square root of Simpson's diversity index over productive rearrangements. TCRdb holds this immuneACCESS table with in-frame rearrangements only. Some clones are missing; in checked studies, unresolved V genes explain under half, and the rest has no known cause. D and trimming were read from the DNA, whereas the V and J calls and clone size are those reported in that table. This sample holds hundreds of thousands of clones; 82% were observed only once. In total, the top ten clones hold about 4.8% of the sample.

The investigation overall reported the following: Clinical and demographic metadata were provided uncurated, with the amount varying by source and participant.

The V gene is TRBV12-3 or TRBV12-4 and the J gene is TRBJ1-1, with the D gene not confidently named. The source is a woman aged 70-85 years with acute or convalescent COVID-19. Sequenced material: peripheral blood. The CDR3 here reads CASSFWNTEAFF. The nucleotides are TGTGCCAGCAGTTTCTGGAACACTGAAGCTTTCTTT.